What follows describes a single T cell receptor beta chain. Its antigen remains unidentified. The data originate from a study of siplizumab effects on memory and regulatory T cells. Produced via immunoSEQ multiplex PCR; TCRdb's table is partial and in-frame only. The sample shows around 99,000 clones, roughly 94% of them seen only once. The CDR3 has 17 amino acids. CDR1 SNHLY and CDR2 FYNNEI come from the germline V gene. After removal of 1 base from V and 10 bases from J, the junction contained 11 bases not matched to a gene. Study-level findings and limits: Sequences below about 10^-5 frequency were poorly captured, limiting mapping of alloreactive clones.

J is TRBJ2-1 and V is TRBV2; 12 bases are a match to TRBD2. The clonotype originates from a human donor in good health. Source material: Tregs sorted from blood. The CDR3 coding sequence is TGTGCCAGCAGTGAAGAAAGGCTAGCGGGAGGGCCAGGGGAGCAGTTCTTC. Amino acids: CASSEERLAGGPGEQFF.